This T cell receptor beta chain was sequenced during a study of identical twins. Study conclusions and caveats: While abundant cord blood beta clonotypes carried fewer insertions, memory repertoires showed no such pattern.

This clonotype was found a few times. What it binds is unknown. TCRdb reanalysed the 5' RACE reads using MiXCR and keeps one entry per CDR3 protein. The table records 510,000 or so distinct CDR3 sequences, about 16% of them present only once. The CDR3 sequence is 16 residues long. V was clipped by 3 bases and J by 0 bases, with 12 bases between them. Germline V gene sequence: CDR1 KGHSH, CDR2 LQKENI. These data were also filed under a second study, of yellow fever vaccine responses in identical twins.

The sequenced material came from CD4+ T cells sorted from blood. This clonotype originated in a young woman in good health. The chain employs TRBV18 and TRBJ2-1; the D is unclear. The CDR3 nucleotides are TGTGCCAGCTCACCGATCTCGGGTTCCTCCTACAATGAGCAGTTCTTC. Translation gives CASSPISGSSYNEQFF.